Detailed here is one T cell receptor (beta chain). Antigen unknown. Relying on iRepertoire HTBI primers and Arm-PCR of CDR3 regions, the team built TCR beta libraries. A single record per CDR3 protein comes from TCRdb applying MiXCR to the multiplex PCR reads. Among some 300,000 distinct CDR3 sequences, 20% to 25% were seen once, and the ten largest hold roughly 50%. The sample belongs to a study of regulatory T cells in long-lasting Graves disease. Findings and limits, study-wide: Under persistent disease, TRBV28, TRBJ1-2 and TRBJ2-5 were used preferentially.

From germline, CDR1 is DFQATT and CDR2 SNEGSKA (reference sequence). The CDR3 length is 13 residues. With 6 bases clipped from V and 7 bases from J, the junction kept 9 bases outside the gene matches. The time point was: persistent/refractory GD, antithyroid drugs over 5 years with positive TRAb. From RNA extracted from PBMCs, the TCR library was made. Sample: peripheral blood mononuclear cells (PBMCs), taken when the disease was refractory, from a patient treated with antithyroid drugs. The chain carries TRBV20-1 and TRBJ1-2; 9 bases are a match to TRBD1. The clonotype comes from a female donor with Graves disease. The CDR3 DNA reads TGCAGTGCCGCACGAATGACAGGGGGTGGCTACACCTTC. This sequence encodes CSAARMTGGGYTF.